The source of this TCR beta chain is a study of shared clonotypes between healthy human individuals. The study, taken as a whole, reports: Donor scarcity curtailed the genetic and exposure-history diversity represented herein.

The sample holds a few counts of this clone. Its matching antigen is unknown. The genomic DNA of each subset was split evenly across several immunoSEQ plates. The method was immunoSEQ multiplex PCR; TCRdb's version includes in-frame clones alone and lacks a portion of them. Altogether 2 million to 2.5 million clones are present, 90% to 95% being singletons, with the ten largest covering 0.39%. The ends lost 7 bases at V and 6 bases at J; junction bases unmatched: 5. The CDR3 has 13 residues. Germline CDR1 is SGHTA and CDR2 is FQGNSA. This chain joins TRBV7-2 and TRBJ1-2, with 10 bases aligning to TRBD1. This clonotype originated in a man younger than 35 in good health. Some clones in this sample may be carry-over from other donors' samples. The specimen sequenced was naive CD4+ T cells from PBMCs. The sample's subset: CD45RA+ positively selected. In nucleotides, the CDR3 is TGTGCCAGCACCAGGGACAGGGGACATGGCTACACCTTC. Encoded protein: CASTRDRGHGYTF.